These 9 T cell receptor beta chains originate from one sample sequenced in a study of blood T cell repertoires in COVID-19. Produced via immunoSEQ multiplex PCR; TCRdb's table is partial and in-frame only. The table records more than 200,000 clones, roughly nine tenths of them present only once. The sample was peripheral blood. The receptors were sampled from a man in his forties or fifties with acute or convalescent COVID-19.

The chain combines TRBV11-2 with TRBJ2-7, with D uncertain. The length of the CDR3 is 13 residues. Trimming shortened V by 8 bases and J by 0 bases, and 11 bases separated the two germline ends. Germline-derived CDR1 and CDR2 are SGHAT and FQNNGV. CDR3 nucleotide sequence: TGTGCCAGCCGCTCTGCGGTCTCCTACGAGCAGTACTTC. Protein sequence: CASRSAVSYEQYF.

This chain uses TRBV5-1 with TRBJ2-4; 8 bases align to TRBD1. With 8 bases clipped from V and 5 bases from J, the junction kept 9 bases outside the gene matches. Germline V gene sequence: CDR1 SGHRS, CDR2 YFSETQ. The CDR3 extends over 14 amino acids. CDR3 sequence: CASTHLGQENIQYF. The CDR3 DNA is TGCGCCAGTACCCACCTGGGACAGGAAAACATTCAGTACTTC. Full variable domain (remainder filled in from reference TRBV5-1 and TRBJ2-4): KAGVTQTPRYLIKTRGQQVTLSCSPISGHRSVSWYQQTPGQGLQFLFEYFSETQRNKGNFPGRFSGRQFSNSRSEMNVSTLELGDSALYLCASTHLGQENIQYFGAGTRLSVL.

The J gene is TRBJ2-5, the V gene TRBV3-1 (or the pseudogene TRBV3-2), with a possible D match to TRBD1 (5 bases). The CDR3 sequence is 14 residues long. The V gene's germline CDR1 is LGHDT and CDR2 YNNKEL (reference sequence). The V end lost 1 base, the J end lost 2 bases, and 8 bases lay between the germline ends. CDR3 region: CASSQGGVQETQYF. The CDR3 DNA is TGTGCCAGCAGCCAAGGGGGCGTTCAAGAGACCCAGTACTTC.

The chain is built from TRBV5-1 and TRBJ1-2; unclear D gene. The CDR3 extends over 13 amino acids. The ends were cut back, 3 bases at V and 4 bases at J, with 10 bases in the middle. Germline CDR1 and CDR2: SGHRS and YFSETQ. DNA for the CDR3: TGCGCCAGCAGCTCGAGGAGTGGCTATGGCTACACCTTC. Translated: CASSSRSGYGYTF.

The chain couples TRBV27 to TRBJ2-5; perhaps TRBD2 as D (5 bases). Germline CDR1 MNHEY, CDR2 SMNVEV (reference sequence). V gave up 6 bases and J gave up 5 bases, with 10 bases separating them. The CDR3 has 12 amino acids. CDR3 loop: CASSRPGETQYF. CDR3 nucleotides: TGTGCCAGCAGCCGACCGGGGGAGACCCAGTACTTC.

This chain links TRBV27 with TRBJ1-2; the match to TRBD1 covers 8 bases. Germline loops: CDR1 MNHEY, CDR2 SMNVEV (reference sequence). The trim removed 6 bases at V and 3 bases at J, leaving 3 bases unmatched. CDR3 size: 13 residues. The CDR3 reads CASSSTGDYGYTF. CDR3 nucleotides: TGTGCCAGCAGCTCGACAGGGGACTATGGCTACACCTTC.

The chain has TRBV5-1 and TRBJ1-2; TRBD1 aligns across 9 bases. The length of the CDR3 is 14 residues. V shed 4 bases and J 10 bases; nucleotides not matched to a gene: 11. In germline, CDR1 is SGHRS, CDR2 YFSETQ. The CDR3 nucleotides read TGCGCCAGCAGCGCAGCGGGACAGGGAGAATCCTACACCTTC. Translation gives CASSAAGQGESYTF.

This rearrangement joins TRBV10-1 to TRBJ1-1; unclear D gene. The V end was cut by 0 bases, the J end by 4 bases, with 12 bases between. Germline CDR1 reads WNHNN; CDR2 reads SYGVQD (reference sequence). CDR3 length: 15 amino acids. The CDR3 sequence: CASSESSGVSTEAFF. The CDR3 nucleotides are TGCGCCAGCAGTGAGTCGTCAGGCGTTTCCACTGAAGCTTTCTTT.

The CDR3 protein is CATAARTGKAFF. DNA of the CDR3: TGTGCCACCGCTGCCCGAACAGGAAAAGCTTTCTTT. The J gene is TRBJ1-1, the V gene TRBV24-1, with a possible D match to TRBD1 (5 bases). Germline CDR1 and CDR2: KGHDR and SFDVKD. CDR3 length: 12 amino acids. The V gene lost 9 bases and the J gene lost 9 bases, with 16 bases spanning the gap.